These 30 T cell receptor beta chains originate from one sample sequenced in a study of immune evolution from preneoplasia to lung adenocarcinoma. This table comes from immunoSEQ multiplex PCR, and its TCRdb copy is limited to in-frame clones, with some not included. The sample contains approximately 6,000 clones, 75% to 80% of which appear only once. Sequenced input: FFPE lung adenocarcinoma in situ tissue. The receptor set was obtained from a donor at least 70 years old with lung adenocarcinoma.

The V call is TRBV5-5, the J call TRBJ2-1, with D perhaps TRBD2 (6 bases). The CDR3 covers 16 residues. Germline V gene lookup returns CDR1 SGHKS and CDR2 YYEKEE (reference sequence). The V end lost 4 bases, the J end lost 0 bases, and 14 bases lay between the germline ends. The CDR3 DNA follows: TGTGCCAGCAGCCCAAGGGAGGCAAGCTCCTACAATGAGCAGTTCTTC. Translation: CASSPREASSYNEQFF.

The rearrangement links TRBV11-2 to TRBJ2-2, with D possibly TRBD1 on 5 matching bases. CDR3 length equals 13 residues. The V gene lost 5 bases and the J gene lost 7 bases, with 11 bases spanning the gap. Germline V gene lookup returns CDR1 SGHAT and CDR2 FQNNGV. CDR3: CASSPQASGELFF. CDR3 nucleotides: TGTGCCAGCAGCCCACAGGCCAGCGGGGAGCTGTTTTTT.

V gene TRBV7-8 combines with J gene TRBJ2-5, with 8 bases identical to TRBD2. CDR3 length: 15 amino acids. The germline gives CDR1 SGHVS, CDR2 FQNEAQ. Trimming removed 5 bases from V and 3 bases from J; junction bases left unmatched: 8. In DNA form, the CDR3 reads TGTGCCAGCAGCCCCCATGCGGGAGGAGAAGAGACCCAGTACTTC. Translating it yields CASSPHAGGEETQYF.

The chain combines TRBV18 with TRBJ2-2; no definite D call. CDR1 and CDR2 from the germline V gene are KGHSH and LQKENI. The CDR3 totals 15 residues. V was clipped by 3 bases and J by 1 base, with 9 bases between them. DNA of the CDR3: TGTGCCAGCTCACCGGGAAACTTGAACACCGGGGAGCTGTTTTTT. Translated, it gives CASSPGNLNTGELFF.

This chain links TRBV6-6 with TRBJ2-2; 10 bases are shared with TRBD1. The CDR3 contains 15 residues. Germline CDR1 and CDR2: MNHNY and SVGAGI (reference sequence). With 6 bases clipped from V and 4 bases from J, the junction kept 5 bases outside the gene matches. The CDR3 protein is CASRPWTGGTGELFF. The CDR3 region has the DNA TGTGCCAGCAGACCATGGACAGGGGGCACCGGGGAGCTGTTTTTT.

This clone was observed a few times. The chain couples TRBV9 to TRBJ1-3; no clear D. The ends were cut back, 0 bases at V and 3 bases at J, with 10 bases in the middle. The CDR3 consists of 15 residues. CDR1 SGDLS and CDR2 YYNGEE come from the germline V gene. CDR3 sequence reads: CASSVGQSGGNTIYF. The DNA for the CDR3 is TGTGCCAGCAGCGTAGGTCAAAGTGGTGGAAACACCATATATTTT.

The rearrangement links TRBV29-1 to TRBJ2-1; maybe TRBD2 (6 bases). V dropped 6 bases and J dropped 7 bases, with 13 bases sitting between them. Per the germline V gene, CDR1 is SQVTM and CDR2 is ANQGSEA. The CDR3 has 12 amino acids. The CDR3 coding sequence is TGCAGCGTCGGCTCGGGGGTTAATGAGCAGTTCTTC. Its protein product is CSVGSGVNEQFF.

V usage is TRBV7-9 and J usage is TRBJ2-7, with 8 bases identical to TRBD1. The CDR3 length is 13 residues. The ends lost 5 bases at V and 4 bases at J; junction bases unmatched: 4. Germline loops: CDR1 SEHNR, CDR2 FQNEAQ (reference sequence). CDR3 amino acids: CASSTGQGYEQYF. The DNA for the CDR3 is TGTGCCAGCAGCACTGGACAGGGTTACGAGCAGTACTTC.

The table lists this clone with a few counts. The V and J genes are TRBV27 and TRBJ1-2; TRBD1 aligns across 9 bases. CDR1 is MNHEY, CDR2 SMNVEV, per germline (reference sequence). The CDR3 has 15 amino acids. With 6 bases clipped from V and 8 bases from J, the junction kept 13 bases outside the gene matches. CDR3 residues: CASSRPGTGQEGYTF. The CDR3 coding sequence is TGTGCCAGCAGCCGTCCCGGGACAGGGCAGGAGGGCTACACCTTC.

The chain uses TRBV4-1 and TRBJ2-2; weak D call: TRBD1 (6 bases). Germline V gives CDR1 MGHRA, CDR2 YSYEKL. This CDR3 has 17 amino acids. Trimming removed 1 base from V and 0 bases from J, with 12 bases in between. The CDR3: CASSQGTAFANTGELFF. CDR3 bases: TGCGCCAGCAGCCAAGGGACAGCCTTCGCGAACACCGGGGAGCTGTTTTTT.

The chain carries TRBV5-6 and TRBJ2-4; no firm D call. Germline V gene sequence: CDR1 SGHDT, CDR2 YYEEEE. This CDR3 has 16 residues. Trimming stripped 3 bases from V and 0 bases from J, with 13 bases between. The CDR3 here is CASSSLLGLAKNIQYF. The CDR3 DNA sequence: TGTGCCAGCAGCTCCCTTCTAGGTTTAGCCAAAAACATTCAGTACTTC.

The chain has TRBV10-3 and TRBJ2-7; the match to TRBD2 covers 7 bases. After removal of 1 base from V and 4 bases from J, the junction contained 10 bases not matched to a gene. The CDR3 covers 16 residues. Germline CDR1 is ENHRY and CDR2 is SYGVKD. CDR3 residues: CAISELFGGSAYEQYF. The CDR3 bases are TGTGCCATCAGTGAGTTGTTTGGCGGGAGTGCATACGAGCAGTACTTC.

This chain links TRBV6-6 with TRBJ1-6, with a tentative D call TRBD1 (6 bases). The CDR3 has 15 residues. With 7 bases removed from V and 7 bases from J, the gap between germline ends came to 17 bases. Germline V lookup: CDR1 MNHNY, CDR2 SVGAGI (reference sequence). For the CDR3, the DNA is TGTGCCAGCAATCCTAGGGGGTCCGAAAATTCACCCCTCCACTTT. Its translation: CASNPRGSENSPLHF.

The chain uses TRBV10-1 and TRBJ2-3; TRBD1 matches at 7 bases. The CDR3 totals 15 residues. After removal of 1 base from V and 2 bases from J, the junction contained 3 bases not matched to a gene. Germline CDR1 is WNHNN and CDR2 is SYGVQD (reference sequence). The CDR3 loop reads CASSELGTDTDTQYF. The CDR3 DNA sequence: TGCGCCAGCAGTGAGTTGGGGACAGACACAGATACGCAGTATTTT.

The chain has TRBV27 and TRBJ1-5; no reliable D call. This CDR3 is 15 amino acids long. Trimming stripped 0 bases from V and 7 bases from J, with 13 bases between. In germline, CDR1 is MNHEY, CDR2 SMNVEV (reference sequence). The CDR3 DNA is TGTGCCAGCAGTTTATCGGCGGGGATATTCCAGCCCCAGCATTTT. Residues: CASSLSAGIFQPQHF.

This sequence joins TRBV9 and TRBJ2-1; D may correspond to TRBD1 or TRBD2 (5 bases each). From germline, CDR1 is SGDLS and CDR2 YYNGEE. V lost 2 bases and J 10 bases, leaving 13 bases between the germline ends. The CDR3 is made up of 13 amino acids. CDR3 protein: CASSVLGAEEQFF. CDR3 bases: TGTGCCAGCAGCGTTCTCGGGGCCGAGGAGCAGTTCTTC.

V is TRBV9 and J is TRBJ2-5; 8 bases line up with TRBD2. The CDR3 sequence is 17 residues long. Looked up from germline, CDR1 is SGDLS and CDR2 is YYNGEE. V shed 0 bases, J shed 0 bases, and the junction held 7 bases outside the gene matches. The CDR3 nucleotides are TGTGCCAGCAGCGTAGACCCGGGGGGGATGTACCAAGAGACCCAGTACTTC. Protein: CASSVDPGGMYQETQYF.

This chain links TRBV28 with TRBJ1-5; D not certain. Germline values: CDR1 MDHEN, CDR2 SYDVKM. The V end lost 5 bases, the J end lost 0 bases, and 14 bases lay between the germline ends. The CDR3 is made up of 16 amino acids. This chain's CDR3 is CASSPQTGHSNQPQHF. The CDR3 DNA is TGTGCCAGCAGTCCCCAGACGGGTCATAGCAATCAGCCCCAGCATTTT.

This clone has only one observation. The CDR3 reads CASSSVPRYSTEAFF. CDR3 in DNA: TGTGCCAGCAGTTCTGTTCCCAGGTACTCCACTGAAGCTTTCTTT. The chain links TRBV27 to TRBJ1-1; D not resolved. The V gene lost 4 bases and the J gene lost 4 bases, with 16 bases spanning the gap. This CDR3 is 15 amino acids long. Germline CDR1 and CDR2: MNHEY and SMNVEV (reference sequence).

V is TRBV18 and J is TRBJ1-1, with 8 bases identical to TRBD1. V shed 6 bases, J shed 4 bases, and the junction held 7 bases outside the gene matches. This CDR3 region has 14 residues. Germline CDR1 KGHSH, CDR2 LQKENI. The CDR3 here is CASSQGQGFTEAFF. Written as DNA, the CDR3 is TGTGCCAGCTCCCAAGGACAGGGTTTCACTGAAGCTTTCTTT.

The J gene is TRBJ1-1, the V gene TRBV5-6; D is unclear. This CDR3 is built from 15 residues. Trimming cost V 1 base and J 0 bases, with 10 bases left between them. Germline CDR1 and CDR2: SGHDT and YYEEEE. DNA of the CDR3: TGTGCCAGCAGCTTGACCGTCGGGCTGAACACTGAAGCTTTCTTT. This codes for CASSLTVGLNTEAFF. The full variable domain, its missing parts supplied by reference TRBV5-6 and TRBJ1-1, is DAGVTQSPTHLIKTRGQQVTLRCSPKSGHDTVSWYQQALGQGPQFIFQYYEEEERQRGNFPDRFSGHQFPNYSSELNVNALLLGDSALYLCASSLTVGLNTEAFFGQGTRLTVV.

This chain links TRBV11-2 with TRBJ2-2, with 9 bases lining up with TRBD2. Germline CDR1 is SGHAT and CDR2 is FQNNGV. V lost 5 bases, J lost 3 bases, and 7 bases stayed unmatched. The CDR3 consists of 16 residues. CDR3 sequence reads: CASSPLTSGYTGELFF. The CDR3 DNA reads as TGTGCCAGCAGCCCTTTGACTAGCGGATACACCGGGGAGCTGTTTTTT. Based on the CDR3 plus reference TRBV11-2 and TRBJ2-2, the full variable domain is EAGVAQSPRYKIIEKRQSVAFWCNPISGHATLYWYQQILGQGPKLLIQFQNNGVVDDSQLPKDRFSAERLKGVDSTLKIQPAKLEDSAVYLCASSPLTSGYTGELFFGEGSRLTVL.

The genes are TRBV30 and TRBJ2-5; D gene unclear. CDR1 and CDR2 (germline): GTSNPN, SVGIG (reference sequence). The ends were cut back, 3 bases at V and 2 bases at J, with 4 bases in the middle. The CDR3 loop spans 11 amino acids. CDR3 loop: CAWSIQETQYF. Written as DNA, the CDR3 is TGTGCCTGGAGCATACAAGAGACCCAGTACTTC.

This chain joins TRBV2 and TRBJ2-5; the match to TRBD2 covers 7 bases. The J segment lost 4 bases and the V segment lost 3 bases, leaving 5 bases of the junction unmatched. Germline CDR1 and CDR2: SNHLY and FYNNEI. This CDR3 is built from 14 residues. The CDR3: CASSDGGERETQYF. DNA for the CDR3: TGTGCCAGCAGTGATGGGGGGGAGCGAGAGACCCAGTACTTC.

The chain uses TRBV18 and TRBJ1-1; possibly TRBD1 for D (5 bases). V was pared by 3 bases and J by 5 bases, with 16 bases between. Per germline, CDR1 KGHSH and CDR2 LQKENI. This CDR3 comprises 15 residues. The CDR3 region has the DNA TGTGCCAGCTCACCGGGTCAGGGAAGAGAAACTGAAGCTTTCTTT. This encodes CASSPGQGRETEAFF.

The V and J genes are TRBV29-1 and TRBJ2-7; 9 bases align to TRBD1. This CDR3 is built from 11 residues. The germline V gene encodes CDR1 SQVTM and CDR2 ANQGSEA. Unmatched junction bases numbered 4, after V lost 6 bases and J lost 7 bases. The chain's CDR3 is CSVGQGGEQYF. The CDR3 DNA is TGCAGCGTGGGACAGGGAGGTGAGCAGTACTTC.

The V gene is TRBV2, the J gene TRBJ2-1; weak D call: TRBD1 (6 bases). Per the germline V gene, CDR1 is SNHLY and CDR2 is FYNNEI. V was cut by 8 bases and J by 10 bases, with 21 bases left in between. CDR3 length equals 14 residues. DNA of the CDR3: TGTGCCAGCGCCGGGACACGAAACTTGGGGGAGCAGTTCTTC. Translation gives CASAGTRNLGEQFF.

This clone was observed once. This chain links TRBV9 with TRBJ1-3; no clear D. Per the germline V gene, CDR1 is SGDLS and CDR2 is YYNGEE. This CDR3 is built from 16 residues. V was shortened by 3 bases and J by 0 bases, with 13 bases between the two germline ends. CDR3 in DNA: TGTGCCAGCAGCGAAGTGGGCAGCCACTCTGGAAACACCATATATTTT. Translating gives CASSEVGSHSGNTIYF.

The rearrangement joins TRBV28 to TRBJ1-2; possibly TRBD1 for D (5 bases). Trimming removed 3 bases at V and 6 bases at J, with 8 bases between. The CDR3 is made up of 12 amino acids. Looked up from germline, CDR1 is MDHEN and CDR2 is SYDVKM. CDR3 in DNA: TGTGCCAGCAGTTTTGGAGGGGATGGCTACACCTTC. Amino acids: CASSFGGDGYTF.

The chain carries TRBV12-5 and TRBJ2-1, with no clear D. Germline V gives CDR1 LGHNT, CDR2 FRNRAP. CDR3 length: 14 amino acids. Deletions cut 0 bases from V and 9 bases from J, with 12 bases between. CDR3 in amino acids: CASGLVSRSPEQFF. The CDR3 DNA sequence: TGTGCTAGTGGTTTGGTGAGTCGGAGCCCTGAGCAGTTCTTC.